This T cell receptor (beta chain) was captured by sequencing in a study of response to subunit inactivated influenza vaccine. General study results and limits: Each seasonal influenza vaccination recruits few new T cells, the authors suggested.

The CDR3 spans 15 residues. V dropped 5 bases and J dropped 7; count of bases not matched to a gene: 5. Germline V gene lookup returns CDR1 LGHNA and CDR2 YNFKEQ. One entry per CDR3 protein results from TCRdb running MiXCR on the RT-PCR reads. The repertoire holds 450,000 to 600,000 distinct CDR3 sequences, with 7.5% to 8.5% as singletons. Regarding this clonotype: Its antigen is still unknown.

Material: PBMCs from blood, obtained less than 30 months after vaccination. The receptor comes from a man between 50 and 75 years old who received an inactivated influenza vaccine. The chain recombines TRBV4-2 with TRBJ1-4, with 12 positions matching TRBD1. The CDR3 DNA reads as TGTGCCAGCAGCAAGGGACAGGGGGCCGGTGAAAAACTGTTTTTT. It codes for CASSKGQGAGEKLFF.